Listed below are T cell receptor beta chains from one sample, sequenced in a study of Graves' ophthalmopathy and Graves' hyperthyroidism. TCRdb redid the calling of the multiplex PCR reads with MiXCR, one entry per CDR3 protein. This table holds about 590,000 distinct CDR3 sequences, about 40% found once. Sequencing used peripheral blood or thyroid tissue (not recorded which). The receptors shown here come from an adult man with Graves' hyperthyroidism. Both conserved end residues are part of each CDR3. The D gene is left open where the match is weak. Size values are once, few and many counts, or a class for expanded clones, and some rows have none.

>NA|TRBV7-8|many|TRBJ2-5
CASKTPDGYQETQYF
TGTGCCAGCAAGACACCCGACGGGTATCAAGAGACCCAGTACTTC
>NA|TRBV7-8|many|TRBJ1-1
CASSPDLVEAFF
TGTGCCAGCAGCCCCGACTTAGTTGAAGCTTTCTTT
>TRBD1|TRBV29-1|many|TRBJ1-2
CSAGDSKNYGYTF
TGCAGCGCCGGGGACAGCAAAAACTATGGCTACACCTTC
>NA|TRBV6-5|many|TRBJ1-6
CASSPPAANSPLHF
TGTGCCAGCAGCCCCCCGGCAGCTAATTCACCCCTCCACTTT
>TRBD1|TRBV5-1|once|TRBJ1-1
CASSEGQENTEAFF
TGCGCCAGCAGCGAGGGACAGGAGAACACTGAAGCTTTCTTT
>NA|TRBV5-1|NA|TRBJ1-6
CASSAGPESSSPLHF
TGCGCCAGCAGCGCGGGACCTGAATCAAGTTCACCCCTCCACTTT
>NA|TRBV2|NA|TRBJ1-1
CASQGNAEAFF
TGTGCCTCCCAGGGGAACGCTGAAGCTTTCTTC
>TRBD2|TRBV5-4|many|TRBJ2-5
CASSPGLAVRETQYF
TGTGCCAGCAGTCCCGGACTAGCGGTGAGAGAGACCCAGTACTTC
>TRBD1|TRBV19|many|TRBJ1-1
CASRNRDRGEAFF
TGTGCCAGTCGGAACCGGGACAGGGGTGAAGCTTTCTTT
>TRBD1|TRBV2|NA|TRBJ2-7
CAISEDSRDRGLYF
TGTGCCATCAGTGAAGATTCCCGGGACAGGGGGCTGTACTTC
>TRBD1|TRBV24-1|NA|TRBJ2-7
CATSDSTGDRYNEQYF
TGTGCCACCAGTGATTCAACAGGGGATAGATACAATGAGCAGTACTTC
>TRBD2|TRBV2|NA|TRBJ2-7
CASSTAGGIYEQYF
TGTGCCAGCAGCACAGCGGGAGGAATTTATGAGCAGTACTTC
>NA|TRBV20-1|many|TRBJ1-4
CSATAEASEKLFF
TGCAGTGCTACTGCGGAAGCTTCGGAAAAACTGTTTTTT
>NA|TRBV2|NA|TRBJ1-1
CASSSQVTAFF
TGTGCCAGCAGCTCCCAAGTGACAGCTTTCTTT
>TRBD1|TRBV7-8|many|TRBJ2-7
CASSLQGALMYF
TGTGCCAGCAGCTTACAGGGGGCCCTTATGTACTTC